This T cell receptor beta chain originates from a study of T cell responses to AZD1222 COVID-19 vaccine. Comments on this clone: The antigen is not known.

The method was immunoSEQ multiplex PCR; TCRdb's version includes in-frame clones alone and lacks a portion of them. The data show roughly 130,000 clones, with roughly 92% seen just once and roughly 1.1% held by the top ten. Trimming removed 5 bases from V and 3 bases from J, with 17 bases in between. This CDR3 spans 16 amino acids. CDR1 is LNHDA and CDR2 is SQIVND in the germline V gene (reference sequence). Whole-study results and caveats: Sampling that yielded the repertoires occurred only after the peak T cell response. Regions left unmutated in variants are reportedly the target of nearly half of spike-specific TCRs. White British ancestry dominated among donors, who included more females, and clonal diversity was possibly underestimated.

This chain joins TRBV19 and TRBJ1-5; the D gene is possibly TRBD1 (5 bases). The sequence was obtained from an adult who received the AZD1222 COVID-19 vaccine. The source was peripheral blood, collected 28 days after the second AZD1222 dose. CDR3 DNA: TGTGCCAGTAGTCCCGTTCCCGGGGCCTTCAATCAGCCCCAGCATTTT. This encodes CASSPVPGAFNQPQHF.